This T cell receptor beta chain originates from a study of cytomegalovirus exposure and HLA in healthy donors. With 60 Vbeta and 13 Jbeta primers, the PCR was carried out. The assay was immunoSEQ multiplex PCR, and TCRdb's table has in-frame clones only and misses some. There are 100,000 to 150,000 clones in the sample; around three quarters occur only once, and roughly 2% lies in the top ten. This clone turned up a few times. Its target is unknown. The CDR3 has 13 amino acids. The V end was cut by 1 base, the J end by 7 bases, with 10 bases between. Germline assignment: CDR1 SGHNT and CDR2 YENEEA. Study conclusions and caveats: Cytomegalovirus-associated TCR beta chains were listed, numbering 150 to 200. With later analysis, a missense DCLRE1C variant became linked to TCR beta V- and J-gene trimming.

The source is a man between 18 and 29 years old in good health and CMV-seronegative. The sequencing sample was made of PBMCs. The chain is built from TRBV11-3 and TRBJ1-1; D is ambiguous. As DNA, the CDR3 is TGTGCCAGCAGCTTAGGGGCGGGAAATGAAGCTTTCTTT. This codes for CASSLGAGNEAFF.